Listed below are T cell receptor beta chains from one sample, sequenced in a study of blood T cell repertoires in COVID-19. Using immunoSEQ multiplex PCR, the repertoire was profiled, and TCRdb retains in-frame clones only, with some absent. The sample lists tens of thousands of clones, about 81% seen once, with 15% to 17% in the top ten. The specimen sequenced was peripheral blood. These receptors came from a man older than 75 with acute or convalescent COVID-19. Both conserved end residues are part of each CDR3. Each record gives: CDR3 protein, CDR3 DNA, clone size, V gene, CDR3 length, J gene, D gene. D genes are given only for firm matches. Expanded clones get a size class; other rows say once, few or many, or leave the size out.

CDR3 protein: CASSPYRAGGGETQYF; CDR3 DNA: TGTGCCAGCAGCCCCTACCGGGCGGGGGGCGGTGAGACCCAGTACTTC; clone size: NA; V gene: TRBV7-3; CDR3 length: 16; J gene: TRBJ2-5; D gene: TRBD2
CDR3 protein: CASSQHQGAGANVLTF; CDR3 DNA: TGTGCCAGCAGCCAACACCAGGGGGCCGGGGCCAACGTCCTGACTTTC; clone size: NA; V gene: TRBV3-1/TRBV3-2; CDR3 length: 16; J gene: TRBJ2-6; D gene: TRBD1
CDR3 protein: CASSLGVNTEAFF; CDR3 DNA: TGTGCCAGCAGCTTAGGGGTGAACACTGAAGCTTTCTTT; clone size: NA; V gene: TRBV5-5; CDR3 length: 13; J gene: TRBJ1-1; D gene: NA
CDR3 protein: CASSSASGRADYNEQFF; CDR3 DNA: TGTGCCAGCAGCTCGGCTAGCGGGAGGGCCGATTACAATGAGCAGTTCTTC; clone size: NA; V gene: TRBV5-6; CDR3 length: 17; J gene: TRBJ2-1; D gene: TRBD2
CDR3 protein: CASSIYGGTDTGELFF; CDR3 DNA: TGTGCCAGTAGTATTTATGGGGGGACAGACACCGGGGAGCTGTTTTTT; clone size: NA; V gene: TRBV19; CDR3 length: 16; J gene: TRBJ2-2; D gene: NA
CDR3 protein: CASSPGTGSEQYF; CDR3 DNA: TGTGCCAGCAGCCCCGGGACAGGGAGTGAGCAGTACTTC; clone size: few; V gene: TRBV7-3; CDR3 length: 13; J gene: TRBJ2-7; D gene: TRBD1
CDR3 protein: CASSPRTAQSSYEQYF; CDR3 DNA: TGTGCCAGCAGCCCCCGGACAGCCCAGAGCTCCTACGAGCAGTACTTC; clone size: once; V gene: TRBV7-9; CDR3 length: 16; J gene: TRBJ2-7; D gene: NA
CDR3 protein: CASSRGTGSGYGYTF; CDR3 DNA: TGTGCCAGCAGCAGGGGGACAGGGTCGGGCTATGGCTACACCTTC; clone size: once; V gene: TRBV7-2; CDR3 length: 15; J gene: TRBJ1-2; D gene: TRBD1
CDR3 protein: CAIRGTSGANTEAFF; CDR3 DNA: TGTGCCATCAGAGGGACTTCCGGGGCCAACACTGAAGCTTTCTTT; clone size: once; V gene: TRBV10-3; CDR3 length: 15; J gene: TRBJ1-1; D gene: NA
CDR3 protein: CASSLAVDRGSTEAFF; CDR3 DNA: TGTGCCAGCAGCTTAGCCGTAGACAGGGGTTCAACTGAAGCTTTCTTT; clone size: NA; V gene: TRBV7-6; CDR3 length: 16; J gene: TRBJ1-1; D gene: TRBD1
CDR3 protein: CASSRSGSSYEQYF; CDR3 DNA: TGTGCCAGCAGCCGTAGCGGGAGCTCCTACGAGCAGTACTTC; clone size: NA; V gene: TRBV14; CDR3 length: 14; J gene: TRBJ2-7; D gene: TRBD2
CDR3 protein: CASSLEGTSGGVYEQYF; CDR3 DNA: TGCGCCAGCAGCTTGGAGGGGACTAGCGGGGGTGTCTACGAGCAGTACTTC; clone size: NA; V gene: TRBV5-1; CDR3 length: 17; J gene: TRBJ2-7; D gene: TRBD2
CDR3 protein: CASSLTERPFGDNEQFF; CDR3 DNA: TGTGCCAGCAGTTTAACTGAACGGCCCTTCGGGGACAATGAGCAGTTCTTC; clone size: NA; V gene: TRBV28; CDR3 length: 17; J gene: TRBJ2-1; D gene: NA
CDR3 protein: CASSTGTSGRHNEQFF; CDR3 DNA: TGTGCCAGCAGCACAGGGACTAGCGGGAGGCACAATGAGCAGTTCTTC; clone size: NA; V gene: TRBV7-2; CDR3 length: 16; J gene: TRBJ2-1; D gene: TRBD2